This T cell receptor (beta chain) was identified during a study of identical twins. General study findings and limits: Partial confounding of zero-insertion analyses by invariant MAIT and iNKT cells was possible.

A remark on this clonotype: Its antigen remains unknown.

Germline V gene lookup returns CDR1 MNHEY and CDR2 SMNVEV (reference sequence). This CDR3 comprises 17 residues. The trim removed 5 bases at V and 5 bases at J, leaving 12 bases unmatched. Via MiXCR, TCRdb re-called the 5' RACE reads, giving one row per CDR3 protein. The sample carries 690,000 or so distinct CDR3 sequences, 6% to 6.5% recorded once. This clonotype originated in a man younger than 35 in good health. V is TRBV27 and J is TRBJ2-3; TRBD2 agrees at 11 bases. Sequenced: naive T cells sorted from blood. CDR3 in amino acids: CASSPSSPGLAVDTQYF. In DNA form, the CDR3 reads TGTGCCAGCAGTCCCTCCTCCCCGGGACTAGCGGTAGATACGCAGTATTTT.